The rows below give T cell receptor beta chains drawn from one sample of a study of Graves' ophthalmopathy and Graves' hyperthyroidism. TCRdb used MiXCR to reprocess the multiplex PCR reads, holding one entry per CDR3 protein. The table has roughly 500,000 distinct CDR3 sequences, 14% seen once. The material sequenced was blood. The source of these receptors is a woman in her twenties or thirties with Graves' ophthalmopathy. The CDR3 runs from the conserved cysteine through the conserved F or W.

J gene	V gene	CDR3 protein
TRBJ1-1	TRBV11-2	CASAGGSVPGGEAFF
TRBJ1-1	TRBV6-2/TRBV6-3	CASSYVAGQGVNTEAFF
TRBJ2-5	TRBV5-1	CASSFETSGKETQYF
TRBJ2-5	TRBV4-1	CASSRGGSEETQYF
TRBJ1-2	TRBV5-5	CASSLAAALRGYTF
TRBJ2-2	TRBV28	CASSPRTGRGTGELFF
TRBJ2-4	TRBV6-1	CASSETSLGNAAGKNIQYF
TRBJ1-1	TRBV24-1	CATSSGNTEAFF
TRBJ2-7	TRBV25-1	CASSDQGGGSSYEQYF
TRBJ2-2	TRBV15	CATSPGGGTGELFF
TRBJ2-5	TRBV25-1	CASSTPTTQYF
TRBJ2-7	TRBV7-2	CASSSLPGYEQYF
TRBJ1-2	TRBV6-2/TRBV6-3	CASSYARTGYGYTF
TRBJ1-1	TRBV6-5	CASSWEGTNTEAFF
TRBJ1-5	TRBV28	CASSSPGGNQPQHF
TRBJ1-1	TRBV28	CASSLIAAEDTEAFF
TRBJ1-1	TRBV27	CASSLGYLNTEAFF
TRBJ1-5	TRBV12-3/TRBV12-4	CASSPRMNQPQHF